These 17 T cell receptor beta chains were all obtained from the same sample, sequenced in a study of T cell repertoires in cytomegalovirus infection. Via MiXCR, TCRdb re-called the reads, giving one row per CDR3 protein. The sample yields approximately 500,000 distinct CDR3 sequences, 16% seen once. The sequenced sample consisted of CD8+ T cells from PBMCs. These receptors all stem from a human donor in good health (CMV status not recorded). Some clones in this sample may be carry-over from other donors' samples.

This clonotype has at least ten counts. V is TRBV7-3 and J is TRBJ1-1, with no clear D. Germline CDR1 and CDR2: SGHTA and FQGTGA. The CDR3 is 13 amino acids. Deletions cut 3 bases from V and 1 base from J, with 6 bases between. The CDR3 DNA is TGTGCCAGCAGCTTTCGACGGAACACTGAAGCTTTCTTT. Translated, it gives CASSFRRNTEAFF.

The gene calls are TRBV27 and TRBJ2-5; D remains ambiguous. The ends were cut back, 2 bases at V and 0 bases at J, with 10 bases in the middle. CDR3 length equals 15 residues. Per germline, CDR1 MNHEY and CDR2 SMNVEV (reference sequence). The CDR3 nucleotides read TGTGCCAGCAGTTTAGGGCAGAAGTACCAAGAGACCCAGTACTTC. This translates into CASSLGQKYQETQYF.

This clonotype appeared many times. The gene calls are TRBV15 and TRBJ2-2; 7 bases are shared with TRBD2. The V gene end was trimmed by 1 base and the J gene end by 1 base; junction bases not matched to a gene: 3. From germline, CDR1 is LNHNV and CDR2 YYDKDF (reference sequence). The CDR3 has 16 residues. In nucleotides, the CDR3 is TGTGCCACCAGCAGAGGGTTAGCGGGGAACACCGGGGAGCTGTTTTTT. Amino acid sequence: CATSRGLAGNTGELFF.

This clonotype was seen a single time. The V and J genes are TRBV19 and TRBJ2-5; D assignment may be TRBD1 or TRBD2 (5 bases each). In germline, CDR1 is LNHDA, CDR2 SQIVND (reference sequence). The CDR3 runs to 15 residues. V lost 2 bases and J lost 1, with 11 bases in between. CDR3 sequence: CASSIRGDVQETQYF. DNA of the CDR3: TGTGCCAGTAGTATACGAGGGGACGTCCAAGAGACCCAGTACTTC.

On this clonotype: A much more abundant neighbour one base away suggests this may be a read error. This chain joins TRBV10-3 and TRBJ1-1, with D perhaps TRBD1 (6 bases). Germline V gene lookup returns CDR1 ENHRY and CDR2 SYGVKD. CDR3 size: 15 residues. Deletions cut 2 bases from V and 5 bases from J, with 15 bases between. CDR3: CAISEESRGRTEAFF. CDR3 nucleotides: TGTGCCATCAGTGAGGAGTCGAGGGGGAGAACTGAAGCTTTCTTT.

This clonotype has ten or more counts. The chain employs TRBV2 and TRBJ2-7; the match to TRBD1 covers 7 bases. Per the germline V gene, CDR1 is SNHLY and CDR2 is FYNNEI. The CDR3 spans 15 residues. Losses at the gene ends were 4 bases for V and 3 bases for J; bases not matched to a gene: 9. CDR3 sequence reads: CASSGRQGQGYEQYF. The CDR3 bases are TGTGCCAGCAGTGGCAGACAGGGTCAGGGCTACGAGCAGTACTTC. Full variable domain (rest looked up from reference TRBV2 and TRBJ2-7): EPEVTQTPSHQVTQMGQEVILRCVPISNHLYFYWYRQILGQKVEFLVSFYNNEISEKSEIFDDQFSVERPDGSNFTLKIRSTKLEDSAMYFCASSGRQGQGYEQYFGPGTRLTVT.

The V and J genes are TRBV15 and TRBJ2-1, with D unresolved. V was shortened by 2 bases and J by 2 bases, with 10 bases between the two germline ends. The germline CDR1 and CDR2 sequences are LNHNV and YYDKDF (reference sequence). The CDR3 sequence is 15 residues long. The DNA of the CDR3 is TGTGCCACCAGCAGAACCTTCGGACCCTACAATGAGCAGTTCTTC. Translating it yields CATSRTFGPYNEQFF.

In this sample, this clonotype turned up a few times. This rearrangement joins TRBV19 to TRBJ1-5; D is possibly TRBD1 (6 bases). From germline, CDR1 is LNHDA and CDR2 SQIVND (reference sequence). The ends were cut back, 5 bases at V and 6 bases at J, with 14 bases in the middle. This CDR3 has 14 amino acids. In nucleotides, the CDR3 is TGTGCCAGTAGTGGGGCAGGGGCTTTTCAGCCCCAGCATTTT. It specifies CASSGAGAFQPQHF.

This chain links TRBV19 with TRBJ2-7; TRBD1 or TRBD2 may be the D gene (5 bases each). With 1 base removed from V and 1 base from J, the gap between germline ends came to 11 bases. The CDR3 length is 15 residues. Germline values: CDR1 LNHDA, CDR2 SQIVND (reference sequence). As DNA, the CDR3 is TGTGCCAGTAGTATAGGCCAGGGCGGGTCCTACGAGCAGTACTTC. Its translation is CASSIGQGGSYEQYF.

DNA for the CDR3: TGTGCCAGCAGCGACTATAGAAACACCATATATTTT. Residues: CASSDYRNTIYF. The gene calls are TRBV11-2 and TRBJ1-3, with D unresolved. Germline lookup yields CDR1 SGHAT and CDR2 FQNNGV. V lost 5 bases to trimming and J lost 5 bases, with 7 bases between them. There are 12 residues in the CDR3.

CDR3 protein: CASSIPGHNQPQHF. In DNA form, the CDR3 reads TGTGCCAGTAGTATACCTGGACACAATCAGCCCCAGCATTTT. The rearrangement links TRBV19 to TRBJ1-5, with D possibly matching TRBD1 (5 bases). V was cut by 2 bases and J by 3 bases, with 8 bases left in between. The CDR3 loop spans 14 amino acids. CDR1 and CDR2 from the germline V gene are LNHDA and SQIVND (reference sequence).

This clonotype has a count of ten or more. The chain combines TRBV7-9 with TRBJ2-3; no definite D call. CDR1 SEHNR and CDR2 FQNEAQ come from the germline V gene (reference sequence). V lost 5 bases, J lost 5 bases, and 8 bases lay in between. This CDR3 has 12 amino acids. Here the CDR3 DNA reads TGTGCCAGCAGCCCAATGGGAGATACGCAGTATTTT. It codes for CASSPMGDTQYF.

The V and J genes are TRBV2 and TRBJ2-7; possibly TRBD2 for D (5 bases). The CDR3 is made up of 15 amino acids. V was clipped by 7 bases and J by 3 bases, with 19 bases between them. Germline V gives CDR1 SNHLY, CDR2 FYNNEI. The CDR3 here is CASKDGPDSFYEQYF. In nucleotides, the CDR3 is TGTGCCAGCAAAGACGGGCCGGACTCCTTCTACGAGCAGTACTTC.

This clonotype has at least ten counts. The chain employs TRBV7-8 and TRBJ2-5, with unresolved D. Trimming took off 6 bases at V and 1 base at J, with 12 bases between the two ends. Germline loops: CDR1 SGHVS, CDR2 FQNEAQ. CDR3 length: 14 amino acids. DNA for the CDR3: TGTGCCAGCAGTACTTCTAGAACCCAAGAGACCCAGTACTTC. This gives the protein CASSTSRTQETQYF.

This clonotype was picked up a small number of times. The rearrangement links TRBV6-5 to TRBJ2-3, with no clear D. Looked up from germline, CDR1 is MNHEY and CDR2 is SVGAGI. CDR3 length: 19 residues. Trimming cost V 0 bases and J 3 bases, with 22 bases left between them. The CDR3 DNA sequence: TGTGCCAGCAGTTACTCGAAATCCTCCTTCGGGTTAAGAACAGATACGCAGTATTTT. It yields the protein CASSYSKSSFGLRTDTQYF.

This clonotype was seen at least ten times. CDR3 in DNA: TGTGCCAGCAGTCCCGCCCGGATAGTGGTAGAGACGCAGTATTTT. This translates into CASSPARIVVETQYF. This chain joins TRBV28 and TRBJ2-3; the D is unclear. CDR1 and CDR2 (germline): MDHEN, SYDVKM. The CDR3 sequence is 15 residues long. The V end was cut by 5 bases, the J end by 9 bases, with 21 bases between. The full variable domain, with the rest looked up from reference TRBV28 and TRBJ2-3, is DVKVTQSSRYLVKRTGEKVFLECVQDMDHENMFWYRQDPGLGLRLIYFSYDVKMKEKGDIPEGYSVSREKKERFSLILESASTNQTSMYLCASSPARIVVETQYFGPGTRLTVL.

This clonotype was recorded a few times. The genes are TRBV24-1 and TRBJ2-3, with D unresolved. Per germline, CDR1 KGHDR and CDR2 SFDVKD. The CDR3 contains 18 residues. Between the trimmed V and J ends, which lost 3 bases and 2 bases, there was a span of 20 bases. The CDR3 nucleotides read TGTGCCACCAGTGATCCCCCCGCGGACGTCTGGGACACAGATACGCAGTATTTT. This sequence encodes CATSDPPADVWDTDTQYF.